This T cell receptor beta chain was obtained from a study of cytomegalovirus exposure and HLA in healthy donors (dated by TCRdb to the late 2010s). Some background on the complete study: A later analysis indicated that the 100 to 150 validation repertoires were generated on the platform also employed for the 700 or so repertoires of the first cohort. The study combined high-throughput TCR immunosequencing, statistical association of individual TCRs with disease status, and machine learning to predict cytomegalovirus infection status. A separate validation cohort of roughly 130 different subjects was used in addition to the roughly 670-subject first cohort. The study aimed to test whether signatures of past pathogen exposure could be identified by cataloging public T cell receptors.

The library was produced with the immunoSEQ multiplex PCR assay. In the source study's methods: A statistical classification framework was built for diagnosing cytomegalovirus status from the catalog of TCR beta chain sequences. The table comes from immuneACCESS by way of TCRdb, which keeps in-frame sequences with V and J called. Part of the clones is missing from these tables; in studies checked, under half for an unresolved V gene and the rest for unknown reasons. V and J calls and clone size are given by that table; D and trimming were obtained from the DNA. Present in this sample are more than 85,000 clones, roughly 92% of which were seen just once. Of the sample, 1.1% is held by the ten largest clones. This clone showed up just once. Its antigen is currently not known. No base quality information exists; no much larger clone differs at one position. The study at large found these results: In vitro tests confirmed that a few of the cytomegalovirus-associated TCR beta chains recognize cytomegalovirus antigens. Subsequent analysis determined that TCRs grouped into clusters in the first cohort also showed a tendency toward co-occurrence across the 120 or so validation repertoires, and 94% of cluster scores exceeded 0. Most TCR sequences were observed very rarely across donors, whereas some public TCRs were present in many individuals. A later analysis lacked HLA typing for the validation cohort, so it scored co-occurrence in that cohort across all 110 or so repertoires. The study gave a list of 150 to 200 TCR beta chains associated with cytomegalovirus. It was suggested by the authors that the approach could potentially be generalized to other disease states and immunological phenotypes. The classifier was reported to diagnose cytomegalovirus status with high specificity and sensitivity in both the original cohort and the validation cohort.

The donors were included in the validation cohort of roughly 130 subjects, a group kept apart from the roughly 700-subject first cohort. The TCR originated in a woman in her twenties or thirties in good health and CMV-seropositive. The sequenced material came from PBMCs.

The CDR3 sequence is CASSTRLVYEQYF. The nucleotides read TGTGCCAGCAGCACCCGACTAGTGTACGAGCAGTACTTC. Recombination joined TRBV7-2 with TRBJ2-7, and possibly TRBD2, on 6 matching bases. A distance of 12 bases separates the germline ends of V and J, which lose 5 bases and 4 bases respectively. CDR1 SGHTA and CDR2 FQGNSA were looked up in the germline V gene. Reading from cysteine to phenylalanine, the CDR3 counts 13 amino acids. Just CDR3 DNA is preserved here, 39 bases in frame from base 1.